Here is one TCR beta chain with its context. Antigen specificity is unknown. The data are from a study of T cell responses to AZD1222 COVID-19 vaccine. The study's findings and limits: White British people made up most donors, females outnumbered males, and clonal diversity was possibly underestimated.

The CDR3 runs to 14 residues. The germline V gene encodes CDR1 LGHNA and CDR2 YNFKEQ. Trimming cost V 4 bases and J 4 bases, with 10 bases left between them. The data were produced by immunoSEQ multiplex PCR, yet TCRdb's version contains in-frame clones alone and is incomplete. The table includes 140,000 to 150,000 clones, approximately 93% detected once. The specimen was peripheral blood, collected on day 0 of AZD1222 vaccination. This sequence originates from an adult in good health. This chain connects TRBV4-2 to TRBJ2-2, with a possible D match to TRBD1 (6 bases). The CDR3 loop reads CASSLQGSTGELFF. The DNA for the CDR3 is TGTGCCAGCAGCCTTCAGGGGTCCACCGGGGAGCTGTTTTTT.